These 25 T cell receptor beta chains share one sample of origin, sequenced in a study of early T cells in non-severe SARS-CoV-2 infection. From the 5' RACE reads, TCRdb called clonotypes with MiXCR, one entry per CDR3 protein. Of tens of thousands of distinct CDR3 sequences in the sample, 8% to 9% are singletons; the top ten hold approximately 15%. The specimen sequenced was whole blood. These receptors originate from an adult who was a healthcare worker with PCR-confirmed SARS-CoV-2 infection or an uninfected control (not recorded which).

The gene calls are TRBV15 and TRBJ2-1; 7 bases map to TRBD1. CDR1 and CDR2 from the germline V gene are LNHNV and YYDKDF (reference sequence). The trim removed 6 bases at V and 5 bases at J, leaving 7 bases unmatched. The CDR3 runs 14 residues. CDR3: CATRSSDRDNEQFF. For the CDR3, the DNA is TGTGCCACCAGATCGTCAGACAGGGACAATGAGCAGTTCTTC.

The J gene is TRBJ2-7, the V gene TRBV27; TRBD1 matches 12 bases. Germline V lookup: CDR1 MNHEY, CDR2 SMNVEV (reference sequence). V shed 1 base and J 4 bases; nucleotides not matched to a gene: 8. This CDR3 contains 17 residues. CDR3 DNA: TGTGCCAGCAGTTTATTCCCACCGGGACAGGGGGCTTACGAGCAGTACTTC. This encodes CASSLFPPGQGAYEQYF.

This rearrangement joins TRBV29-1 to TRBJ2-1, with D uncertain. Germline assignment: CDR1 SQVTM and CDR2 ANQGSEA. Trimming cost V 7 bases and J 9 bases, with 16 bases left between them. This CDR3 comprises 12 residues. The CDR3 nucleotides read TGCAGCGCCCGTGTTGCGTCGTTTGAGCAGTTCTTC. The encoded protein is CSARVASFEQFF.

The sample holds many counts of this clonotype. The chain recombines TRBV19 with TRBJ2-5, with D unclear. This CDR3 spans 16 amino acids. Trimming shortened V by 5 bases and J by 5 bases, and 21 bases separated the two germline ends. Germline CDR1 LNHDA, CDR2 SQIVND (reference sequence). CDR3 nucleotides: TGTGCCAGTAGTTTGGAGTCGGCTCTACCCGGGGAGACCCAGTACTTC. Residues: CASSLESALPGETQYF.

V gene TRBV28 combines with J gene TRBJ2-7; D is possibly TRBD2 (5 bases). This CDR3 comprises 14 residues. Germline V gene data show CDR1 as MDHEN and CDR2 as SYDVKM. V was pared by 6 bases and J by 2 bases, with 14 bases between. The CDR3: CASRSNREPYEQYF. CDR3 coding DNA: TGTGCCAGCAGATCCAACCGGGAACCCTACGAGCAGTACTTC.

Many counts were recorded for this clonotype. The gene calls are TRBV20-1 and TRBJ1-6; 8 bases fit TRBD1. V shed 6 bases, J shed 7 bases, and the junction held 8 bases outside the gene matches. The CDR3 totals 14 residues. CDR1 is DFQATT, CDR2 SNEGSKA, per germline (reference sequence). In nucleotides, the CDR3 is TGCAGTGCCCGGTGGACAGGGAACAATTCACCCCTCCACTTT. It codes for CSARWTGNNSPLHF.

This clonotype has a handful of counts. This rearrangement joins TRBV29-1 to TRBJ1-3; the D is unclear. This CDR3 contains 14 residues. The germline CDR1 and CDR2 sequences are SQVTM and ANQGSEA. The V end lost 7 bases, the J end lost 0 bases, and 13 bases lay between the germline ends. The CDR3 protein is CSARTDNSGNTIYF. CDR3 DNA: TGCAGCGCCCGAACAGATAACTCTGGAAACACCATATATTTT.

This clonotype was observed at least ten times. The chain recombines TRBV10-3 with TRBJ1-5, with D possibly being TRBD1 (6 bases). This CDR3 spans 15 amino acids. Trimming took off 4 bases at V and 5 bases at J, with 15 bases between the two ends. Per germline, CDR1 ENHRY and CDR2 SYGVKD. CDR3 sequence reads: CAISGDRPLDQPQHF. The CDR3 DNA is TGTGCCATCAGTGGAGACAGGCCTTTGGATCAGCCCCAGCATTTT.

This clonotype was detected ten times or more. The rearrangement uses TRBV6-5 and TRBJ2-2; D is unresolved. Trimming pared 7 bases from V and 7 bases from J, leaving 10 bases between. This CDR3 is 12 amino acids long. From germline, CDR1 is MNHEY and CDR2 SVGAGI. CDR3 amino acids: CASISLHGELFF. CDR3 sequence (DNA): TGTGCCAGCATTAGTCTGCACGGGGAGCTGTTTTTT.

This clonotype appeared many times. V usage is TRBV4-1 and J usage is TRBJ2-5; D remains ambiguous. The CDR3 sequence is 13 residues long. V lost 1 base, J lost 4 bases, and 7 bases lay in between. Germline CDR1 and CDR2: MGHRA and YSYEKL. The CDR3 nucleotides read TGCGCCAGCAGCCAAGCACTTGGAGAGACCCAGTACTTC. It codes for CASSQALGETQYF.

This clonotype was found a few times. The chain recombines TRBV24-1 with TRBJ2-5; D is perhaps TRBD1 (5 bases). Trimming took off 12 bases at V and 0 bases at J, with 16 bases between the two ends. Germline-derived CDR1 and CDR2 are KGHDR and SFDVKD. This CDR3 region has 14 residues. The CDR3, as DNA: TGTGCCTCCTCCCAGGGTGGGTACCAAGAGACCCAGTACTTC. Its translation: CASSQGGYQETQYF.

The sample holds many counts of this clonotype. The V gene is TRBV6-2 or TRBV6-3, the J gene TRBJ2-7; 7 bases align to TRBD2. Germline V gives CDR1 MNHEY, CDR2 SVGEGT. CDR3 length: 16 residues. V gave up 2 bases and J gave up 0 bases; unmatched junction bases: 7. The CDR3 DNA reads TGTGCCAGCAGTTACCCTTTGGGAGGGAGCTCCTACGAGCAGTACTTC. It is translated as CASSYPLGGSSYEQYF.

This sequence joins TRBV5-6 and TRBJ1-2; D ambiguous. Trimming took off 2 bases at V and 6 bases at J, with 14 bases between the two ends. The CDR3 is 14 amino acids. Germline V gene sequence: CDR1 SGHDT, CDR2 YYEEEE. CDR3 region: CASSLLQIVDGYTF. CDR3 coding DNA: TGTGCCAGCAGCTTATTACAGATTGTCGATGGCTACACCTTC.

Many counts were recorded for this clonotype. The rearrangement links TRBV4-3 to TRBJ2-7; possibly TRBD2 for D (5 bases). Trimming stripped 0 bases from V and 0 bases from J, with 9 bases between. The CDR3 extends over 15 amino acids. Germline lookup yields CDR1 LGHNA and CDR2 YSLEER. This chain's CDR3 is CASSQDLGSSYEQYF. CDR3 nucleotides: TGCGCCAGCAGCCAAGATTTGGGGAGCTCCTACGAGCAGTACTTC.

This clonotype showed up many times. CDR3 coding DNA: TGTGCCAGCAGTTTGACCCCACTAAATTCACCCCTCCACTTT. Translation: CASSLTPLNSPLHF. V gene TRBV28 combines with J gene TRBJ1-6; D not resolved. The CDR3 runs to 14 residues. The V gene's germline CDR1 is MDHEN and CDR2 SYDVKM. V was shortened by 3 bases and J by 7 bases, with 10 bases between the two germline ends. The full variable domain, with the rest looked up from reference TRBV28 and TRBJ1-6, is DVKVTQSSRYLVKRTGEKVFLECVQDMDHENMFWYRQDPGLGLRLIYFSYDVKMKEKGDIPEGYSVSREKKERFSLILESASTNQTSMYLCASSLTPLNSPLHFGNGTRLTVT.

V usage is TRBV29-1 and J usage is TRBJ1-1, with 7 bases identical to TRBD1. In germline, CDR1 is SQVTM, CDR2 ANQGSEA. The CDR3 is 13 amino acids. Trimming cost V 7 bases and J 0 bases; bases outside gene matches: 5. The CDR3 reads CSARGQLNTEAFF. As DNA, the CDR3 is TGCAGCGCTAGGGGACAGCTGAACACTGAAGCTTTCTTT.

In its sample, this clonotype was seen a few times. The chain joins TRBV20-1 to TRBJ2-7, with D possibly being TRBD2 (6 bases). Trimming took 1 base from V and 2 from J, leaving 9 bases between them. This CDR3 contains 13 residues. Germline V gives CDR1 DFQATT, CDR2 SNEGSKA (reference sequence). The CDR3 DNA reads TGCAGTGCTAGAGCGCCTAGCGCCTACGAGCAGTACTTC. Its protein product is CSARAPSAYEQYF.

This clonotype has a count of ten or more. The CDR3 loop reads CASSLIPGPKNIQYF. In DNA, the CDR3 is TGTGCCAGCAGCTTAATCCCAGGGCCCAAAAACATTCAGTACTTC. This chain connects TRBV7-3 to TRBJ2-4, with D perhaps TRBD1 (5 bases). V was shortened by 1 base and J by 2 bases, with 9 bases between the two germline ends. Germline-derived CDR1 and CDR2 are SGHTA and FQGTGA. CDR3 size: 15 residues.

The chain combines TRBV9 with TRBJ2-5; TRBD1 matches 8 bases. J lost 4 bases, V lost 3 bases, and 11 bases had no gene match. This CDR3 has 16 residues. CDR1 is SGDLS and CDR2 is YYNGEE in the germline V gene. CDR3 amino acids: CASSAKTGAVGETQYF. CDR3 bases: TGTGCCAGCAGCGCCAAGACAGGGGCCGTAGGAGAGACCCAGTACTTC.

This clonotype was found many times. The chain is built from TRBV6-2 or TRBV6-3 and TRBJ2-4; D call uncertain. The germline V gene encodes CDR1 MNHEY and CDR2 SVGEGT. This CDR3 spans 14 amino acids. Trimming removed 6 bases at V and 6 bases at J, with 15 bases between. The CDR3 DNA is TGTGCCAGCAGCCGCATGACCCCAAGAAACATTCAGTACTTC. Its translation: CASSRMTPRNIQYF.

V usage is TRBV7-2 and J usage is TRBJ2-5; perhaps TRBD2 as D (5 bases). Between the trimmed V and J ends, which lost 2 bases and 1 base, there was a span of 8 bases. The CDR3 sequence is 14 residues long. Germline lookup yields CDR1 SGHTA and CDR2 FQGNSA. The CDR3 bases are TGTGCCAGCAGCTTACAGCGGAGCCAAGAGACCCAGTACTTC. Translating gives CASSLQRSQETQYF.

This clonotype was picked up many times. The rearrangement uses TRBV11-2 and TRBJ2-1; D unresolved. V lost 7 bases and J 0 bases, leaving 7 bases between the germline ends. Germline lookup yields CDR1 SGHAT and CDR2 FQNNGV. The CDR3 sequence is 13 residues long. DNA for the CDR3: TGTGCCAGCAAACCAAGCTCCTACAATGAGCAGTTCTTC. Translated: CASKPSSYNEQFF.

The sample holds a few counts of this clonotype. The rearrangement joins TRBV18 to TRBJ1-5; 8 bases align to TRBD1. The germline V gene encodes CDR1 KGHSH and CDR2 LQKENI. V lost 3 bases to trimming and J lost 5 bases; unmatched junction nucleotides: 3. The CDR3 totals 14 residues. The CDR3 sequence is CASSPDRGDQPQHF. The CDR3 bases are TGTGCCAGCTCACCCGACAGGGGTGATCAGCCCCAGCATTTT.

V gene TRBV19 combines with J gene TRBJ1-4; TRBD1 matches 10 bases. From germline, CDR1 is LNHDA and CDR2 SQIVND (reference sequence). The V segment lost 5 bases and the J segment 8 bases; nucleotides outside the gene matches: 8. CDR3 length equals 15 residues. Here the CDR3 reads CASSPGTGAYEKLFF. The CDR3 DNA reads as TGTGCCAGTAGTCCAGGGACAGGGGCCTACGAAAAACTGTTTTTT. Variable domain in full (rest from reference TRBV19 and TRBJ1-4): DGGITQSPKYLFRKEGQNVTLSCEQNLNHDAMYWYRQDPGQGLRLIYYSQIVNDFQKGDIAEGYSVSREKKESFPLTVTSAQKNPTAFYLCASSPGTGAYEKLFFGSGTQLSVL.

Sample share makes this clonotype large. The CDR3 DNA reads TGTGCCAGCAGCTCCCTGACAGGGCCCGGGGAGCTGTTTTTT. Protein sequence: CASSSLTGPGELFF. The V and J genes are TRBV7-3 and TRBJ2-2, with 7 bases aligning to TRBD1. The V and J ends lost 4 bases and 6 bases, in that order; junction bases with no gene match: 5. The V gene's germline CDR1 is SGHTA and CDR2 FQGTGA. The CDR3 contains 14 residues. Full variable domain (rest looked up from reference TRBV7-3 and TRBJ2-2): GAGVSQTPSNKVTEKGKYVELRCDPISGHTALYWYRQSLGQGPEFLIYFQGTGAADDSGLPNDRFFAVRPEGSVSTLKIQRTERGDSAVYLCASSSLTGPGELFFGEGSRLTVL.